This T cell receptor beta chain was captured by sequencing in a study of blood T cell repertoires in COVID-19 (dated by TCRdb to the early 2020s). Study-wide context: Collaborator samples came from the United States, Italy and Spain and covered acute and convalescent phases of COVID-19. The repertoires were released in a freely available public database intended as a resource for research on the immune response to SARS-CoV-2. The samples were drawn from two sources: the first 160 participants of the ongoing ImmuneRACE study, and over 950 subjects contributed by 6 global collaborators. Where available, HLA class I and class II types were taken from metadata supplied by the sample provider and were not determined by assay-based typing. Sample metadata almost always included a de-identified subject ID, COVID-19 status, age in years and sex. The material from the prospective study consisted of cDNA or gDNA derived from T cells, B-cell-depleted T cells, or PBMCs. The dataset comprised deeply sampled blood TCRbeta repertoires from subjects exposed to, actively infected with, or recovered from COVID-19. Broader findings and caveats from the paper: How much clinical and demographic metadata was included differed by source and by participant, and the metadata was provided uncurated.

The collaborating institutions used their own protocols to collect whole blood in K2EDTA tubes. Collaborator samples were shipped for TCRbeta analysis as frozen whole blood, isolated PBMCs, or DNA extracted from either sample type. Points on this clone: Its antigen is not yet known. No base-level quality is on record; no much larger clone is a single base apart.

The immunoSEQ Assay, a bias-controlled multiplex PCR, was used to amplify TCRbeta CDR3 regions from genomic DNA. The authors processed their data as follows. The number of nucleated cells in each sample was estimated from the amplification of reference gene primers within the assay. Sequence reads were collapsed and filtered to measure the absolute abundance of every unique TCRbeta CDR3 rearrangement. For each sample, productive Simpson clonality was calculated as the square root of Simpson's diversity index across productive rearrangements. TCRdb limited this immuneACCESS table to in-frame rearrangements with V and J called. A share of clones is missing; checked studies link under half to unresolved V genes, and the rest is unexplained. V and J calls and clone size come straight from that table; D and trimming were deduced from the DNA. The sample table contains over 200,000 clones; only one count was recorded for roughly nine tenths of them. The ten biggest clones cover approximately 1.2% of the sample.

The CDR3 starts with the cysteine, ends with the phenylalanine, and has 12 residues. The DNA shown is the 36-base CDR3, in frame from base 1. For this chain, trimming is 5 bases at the V end and 8 bases at the J end, and the number of junction bases without a gene match is 4. CDR1 and CDR2, looked up from the germline V gene (reference sequence), are MNHEY and SMNVEV. This sequence uses TRBV27 and TRBJ1-2, with 8 middle bases fitting TRBD1. The sequenced material came from peripheral blood. This clonotype was obtained from a man aged 25 to 40 with acute or convalescent COVID-19. The CDR3 region has the sequence CASSDRGGGYTF. At the DNA level, the sequence is TGTGCCAGCAGTGACAGGGGAGGGGGCTACACCTTC.